The rows below give T cell receptor beta chains drawn from one sample of a study of CXCR3-negative and CXCR3-positive naive CD8 T cells. With the 5' RACE reads reprocessed, TCRdb shows one record per CDR3 protein and no DNA. This sample contains 75,000 to 95,000 distinct CDR3 sequences. Sample: naive CXCR3- CD8+ T cells from blood. The receptor source for this set is a human donor in good health. Some clones in this sample may be carry-over from other donors' samples. Each CDR3 is given with its conserved first and last residue. For some rows the clone size is stated as once, few or many, or as a class when expanded; others skip it.

V gene: TRBV14; clone size: NA; J gene: TRBJ2-1; CDR3 protein: CASSQAYSAYNEQFF
V gene: TRBV6-2/TRBV6-3; clone size: NA; J gene: TRBJ2-2; CDR3 protein: CASSTGVAGELFF
V gene: TRBV29-1; clone size: NA; J gene: TRBJ1-2; CDR3 protein: CSVDGTGGPYGYTF
V gene: TRBV20-1; clone size: NA; J gene: TRBJ2-3; CDR3 protein: CSAPRTSGGTDTQYF
V gene: TRBV7-9; clone size: NA; J gene: TRBJ1-1; CDR3 protein: CASSLAPNTEAFF
V gene: TRBV29-1; clone size: NA; J gene: TRBJ2-7; CDR3 protein: CSVGGAGAAYEQYF
V gene: TRBV29-1; clone size: NA; J gene: TRBJ2-7; CDR3 protein: CSVVEQGTYEQYF
V gene: TRBV28; clone size: NA; J gene: TRBJ2-1; CDR3 protein: CASSWGQAGVEQFF
V gene: TRBV5-1; clone size: NA; J gene: TRBJ2-7; CDR3 protein: CASSPTGQWGTYEQYF
V gene: TRBV20-1; clone size: NA; J gene: TRBJ2-1; CDR3 protein: CSARGRGRNNEQFF
V gene: TRBV20-1; clone size: NA; J gene: TRBJ2-4; CDR3 protein: CSARGVSGVNIQYF
V gene: TRBV7-2; clone size: NA; J gene: TRBJ1-2; CDR3 protein: CASNRDRLDNYGYTF
V gene: TRBV6-2/TRBV6-3; clone size: NA; J gene: TRBJ2-1; CDR3 protein: CARSFLGTEQFF
V gene: TRBV6-5; clone size: NA; J gene: TRBJ2-7; CDR3 protein: CASSYGDRDYEQYF
V gene: TRBV4-1; clone size: medium-sized; J gene: TRBJ1-1; CDR3 protein: CASSQEVLQEAFF
V gene: TRBV4-2; clone size: NA; J gene: TRBJ1-5; CDR3 protein: CASSQLQQGSNQPQHF
V gene: TRBV5-1; clone size: NA; J gene: TRBJ2-5; CDR3 protein: CASSSTMAGAAGETQYF
V gene: TRBV13; clone size: NA; J gene: TRBJ1-1; CDR3 protein: CASSPSGQANTEAFF
V gene: TRBV27; clone size: NA; J gene: TRBJ2-1; CDR3 protein: CASSLSLAGGPGYNEQFF
V gene: TRBV29-1; clone size: NA; J gene: TRBJ2-2; CDR3 protein: CSVDPGTANTGELFF
V gene: TRBV23-1; clone size: NA; J gene: TRBJ1-6; CDR3 protein: CASSQLPDNSPLHF
V gene: TRBV4-1; clone size: NA; J gene: TRBJ2-2; CDR3 protein: CASSQVEGGTGELFF
V gene: TRBV20-1; clone size: NA; J gene: TRBJ2-7; CDR3 protein: CSARASLAQQYF
V gene: TRBV27; clone size: NA; J gene: TRBJ2-7; CDR3 protein: CASSLSSGSLAYEQYF
V gene: TRBV28; clone size: NA; J gene: TRBJ2-7; CDR3 protein: CASSGPRDRGHEQYF
V gene: TRBV7-9; clone size: NA; J gene: TRBJ2-1; CDR3 protein: CASSPLQSSYNEQFF
V gene: TRBV7-3; clone size: NA; J gene: TRBJ2-5; CDR3 protein: CASSLLPGTEETQYF
V gene: TRBV20-1; clone size: NA; J gene: TRBJ2-3; CDR3 protein: CSAPGGPTDTQYF
V gene: TRBV14; clone size: NA; J gene: TRBJ1-2; CDR3 protein: CASSQVQDYGYTF
V gene: TRBV4-3; clone size: NA; J gene: TRBJ2-7; CDR3 protein: CASSQGTASYEQYF
V gene: TRBV6-5; clone size: NA; J gene: TRBJ1-1; CDR3 protein: CASSPGGLNTEAFF
V gene: TRBV4-3; clone size: NA; J gene: TRBJ2-7; CDR3 protein: CASSQYLSGGLTYEQYF
V gene: TRBV7-2; clone size: NA; J gene: TRBJ2-5; CDR3 protein: CASSLVWGYETQYF
V gene: TRBV29-1; clone size: NA; J gene: TRBJ2-4; CDR3 protein: CSVDVLNIQYF
V gene: TRBV3-1; clone size: NA; J gene: TRBJ2-7; CDR3 protein: CASSEPGLAYEQYF
V gene: TRBV19; clone size: NA; J gene: TRBJ2-7; CDR3 protein: CASSIGSGGDHEQYF
V gene: TRBV5-5; clone size: NA; J gene: TRBJ1-1; CDR3 protein: CASSLMGGLTEAFF
V gene: TRBV30; clone size: NA; J gene: TRBJ1-2; CDR3 protein: CAWKGQDFYGYTF
V gene: TRBV20-1; clone size: NA; J gene: TRBJ2-2; CDR3 protein: CSARVTGQVNTGELFF
V gene: TRBV9; clone size: NA; J gene: TRBJ2-5; CDR3 protein: CASSVATGGETQYF
V gene: TRBV7-9; clone size: NA; J gene: TRBJ1-3; CDR3 protein: CASSFNLGLSPTDF
V gene: TRBV29-1; clone size: NA; J gene: TRBJ2-1; CDR3 protein: CSVEDRDRGSRGETYNEQFF
V gene: TRBV20-1; clone size: NA; J gene: TRBJ1-4; CDR3 protein: CSAGVRQGRSQKLFF
V gene: TRBV5-1; clone size: NA; J gene: TRBJ2-1; CDR3 protein: CASSTPGTSGAGNEQFF
V gene: TRBV4-3; clone size: NA; J gene: TRBJ1-2; CDR3 protein: CASSQGPEGDVSGYTF
V gene: TRBV3-1; clone size: NA; J gene: TRBJ2-7; CDR3 protein: CASSQGGTGRYEQYF
V gene: TRBV5-1; clone size: NA; J gene: TRBJ1-2; CDR3 protein: CASRQGADGYTF
V gene: TRBV6-5; clone size: NA; J gene: TRBJ1-1; CDR3 protein: CASSLGQGDTEAFF
V gene: TRBV7-9; clone size: NA; J gene: TRBJ1-3; CDR3 protein: CASSLPTGTSGNTTYF
V gene: TRBV29-1; clone size: NA; J gene: TRBJ2-2; CDR3 protein: CSVEERDSNTGELFF
V gene: TRBV30; clone size: NA; J gene: TRBJ2-1; CDR3 protein: CAWRPGLAGGLVPYNEQFF